This T cell receptor beta chain was retrieved from a study of CD8+CD57+ T cells in acquired aplastic anemia (dated by TCRdb to the late 2010s). At the level of the whole study: DNA extracted from sorted CD4+ and CD8+ cells had a mean of approximately 3 ug, with a range of roughly 0.2 to 27.4 ug.

The junction shows trimming of 4 bases on V and 0 bases on J, plus 13 bases between the germline ends. From the cysteine through the phenylalanine, the CDR3 covers 14 amino acids. The only DNA kept is the CDR3, 42 bases in frame from the first base. From the germline V gene (reference sequence), CDR1 is DFQATT and CDR2 is SNEGSKA. TCR repertoires of sorted CD4+ and CD8+ blood T cells from severe aplastic anemia patients and healthy subjects were deep-sequenced in the study. Ficoll-Paque density gradient centrifugation was used to isolate peripheral blood mononuclear cells. Before DNA extraction, CD4+ and CD8+ T cells were sorted by FACS or by magnetic beads. TCR beta VDJ combination and CDR3 sequence profiling used genomic DNA as the template. An Illumina HiSeq 2000 was used for TCR repertoire sequencing. From the authors' description of their analysis: Repertoire assessment relied on Simpson's diversity index, CDR3 size and DJ length profiles, and TRBV/TRBJ rearrangement plots. The most abundant DNA sequence in the deep sequencing data was defined as the immunodominant clone. CDR3 amino acid sequences were checked for sharing between subjects and were compared against published repertoires and the VDJdb database. TCRdb trimmed the raw reads at Q25, called clones with MiXCR and kept productive beta chains. CDR3 protein duplicates are merged, each entry listing the most common genes and DNA. The V and J calls here are based on TCRdb, not the publication. Here the sample has 150,000 to 200,000 distinct CDR3 sequences; roughly 64% occur a single time. About half of the sample goes to the ten largest clones.

A note on this clonotype: No antigen is known for it. Base qualities are missing; no much larger clone stands one base away.

Study-wide conclusions, independent of this receptor: No significant difference in CD8+ Simpson's diversity was found between patients and healthy controls (P=0.060). Although around 30 CD8+ CDR3 sequences were shared by patients and controls, these sequences appeared highly expressed in patients and within the immunodominant clones of patients.

The rearrangement combines TRBV20-1 with TRBJ2-7, with an unclear D gene assignment. Sequencing was done on a sample of sorted CD4+, CD8+, or CD8+CD57+ T cells (not recorded which) from PBMCs. The clonotype originates from a human donor with severe aplastic anemia or a healthy control (not recorded which). The sequence in DNA is TGCAGTGCTATCTCCCCATTGGGCTCCTACGAGCAGTACTTC. Its protein reads: CSAISPLGSYEQYF.